This TCR beta chain was sequenced during a study of control samples from healthy donors and cancer patients (dated by TCRdb to 2019 to 2021). The library relied on the immunoSEQ multiplex PCR assay. TCRdb mirrors the immuneACCESS table, restricted to in-frame sequences. Some clones are absent from its copies; in checked studies, under half trace to an unresolved V gene, and the reason for the others is unknown. The sample includes more than 95,000 clones, with 85% to 95% observed a single time. Of the sample, around 0.52% is held by the ten largest clones. The CDR1 and CDR2 encoded by the germline V gene are ENHRY and SYGVKD. The CDR3, from cysteine to phenylalanine, totals 13 residues. CDR3 DNA is the only sequence kept; it has 39 bases, read in frame from the first base. V lost 8 bases and J lost 0 bases; the stretch between them is 8 bases long. In the case of this clone: Its antigen remains undetermined. The sample holds no much larger clone one base away, and base qualities are not on file.

The sequencing sample was made of PBMCs. This receptor was taken from an elderly man with head and neck cancer. Recombination linked TRBV10-3 to TRBJ1-5; confidence is insufficient to name the D gene. The DNA sequence is given as TGTGCCATCGGGGTTTATAGCAATCAGCCCCAGCATTTT. It translates as CAIGVYSNQPQHF.